A selection of T cell receptor beta chains follows, all from one sample in a study of blood T cell repertoires in COVID-19. The assay was immunoSEQ multiplex PCR, and TCRdb's table has in-frame clones only and misses some. The sample lists roughly 250,000 clones, around nine tenths occurring once. Sequencing was done on a sample of peripheral blood. The origin of the receptors is a woman aged 40 to 50 who had recovered from COVID-19. The CDR3 runs from the conserved cysteine through the conserved F or W. A D gene is named only where the DNA matches it firmly. A row's size may be missing; if present it is once, few, many or a size class.

clone_size: once; j_call: TRBJ2-3; d_call: NA; v_call: TRBV2; cdr3_aa: CASSEFGLNTDTQYF; cdr3_nt: TGTGCCAGCAGTGAATTTGGACTTAACACAGATACGCAGTATTTT
clone_size: few; j_call: TRBJ2-7; d_call: TRBD1; v_call: TRBV10-3; cdr3_aa: CAISEAGRQGPTAYEQYF; cdr3_nt: TGTGCCATCAGTGAGGCAGGGAGACAGGGTCCCACAGCCTACGAGCAGTACTTC
clone_size: NA; j_call: TRBJ2-3; d_call: NA; v_call: TRBV7-8; cdr3_aa: CASSLEKQGNTQYF; cdr3_nt: TGTGCCAGCAGCTTAGAGAAACAGGGAAATACGCAGTATTTT
clone_size: NA; j_call: TRBJ1-6; d_call: NA; v_call: TRBV9; cdr3_aa: CASSARDILSYNSPLHF; cdr3_nt: TGTGCCAGCAGCGCCCGGGACATCCTTTCCTATAATTCACCCCTCCACTTT
clone_size: NA; j_call: TRBJ2-2; d_call: NA; v_call: TRBV24-1; cdr3_aa: CATSDLQGTGELFF; cdr3_nt: TGTGCCACCAGTGATCTTCAGGGCACCGGGGAGCTGTTTTTT
clone_size: NA; j_call: TRBJ2-1; d_call: TRBD2; v_call: TRBV11-3; cdr3_aa: CASSYYGGSGNRNEQFF; cdr3_nt: TGTGCCAGCAGCTACTACGGAGGTAGCGGGAATAGGAATGAGCAGTTCTTC
clone_size: NA; j_call: TRBJ2-1; d_call: NA; v_call: TRBV19; cdr3_aa: CASTRWGQGIYNEQFF; cdr3_nt: TGTGCCAGTACTCGCTGGGGGCAGGGAATCTATAATGAGCAGTTCTTC
clone_size: NA; j_call: TRBJ2-7; d_call: NA; v_call: TRBV19; cdr3_aa: CASSIEDRLYEQYF; cdr3_nt: TGTGCCAGTAGTATTGAGGACAGACTCTACGAGCAGTACTTC
clone_size: NA; j_call: TRBJ1-1; d_call: NA; v_call: TRBV9; cdr3_aa: CASSANPFGQRNTEAFF; cdr3_nt: TGTGCCAGCAGCGCGAATCCCTTCGGACAGCGGAACACTGAAGCTTTCTTT
clone_size: NA; j_call: TRBJ2-7; d_call: TRBD2; v_call: TRBV6-1; cdr3_aa: CASSEGLAGGEYEQYF; cdr3_nt: TGTGCCAGCAGTGAAGGACTAGCGGGAGGCGAGTACGAGCAGTACTTC
clone_size: NA; j_call: TRBJ2-5; d_call: TRBD1; v_call: TRBV4-3; cdr3_aa: CASSRAGQGSQETQYF; cdr3_nt: TGCGCCAGCAGCCGGGCGGGACAGGGATCCCAGGAGACCCAGTACTTC
clone_size: NA; j_call: TRBJ1-2; d_call: TRBD1; v_call: TRBV29-1; cdr3_aa: CSALPGQGYGYTF; cdr3_nt: TGCAGCGCCTTACCGGGACAGGGATATGGCTACACCTTC
clone_size: NA; j_call: TRBJ2-7; d_call: NA; v_call: TRBV18; cdr3_aa: CASSPPGSSYEQYF; cdr3_nt: TGTGCCAGCTCACCGCCGGGAAGCTCCTACGAGCAGTACTTC